This T cell receptor (beta chain) derives from a study of radiotherapy plus CTLA-4 blockade in lung cancer (dated by TCRdb to 2016 to 2019). About the full investigation: Objective responses were observed in approximately 17% of enrolled patients, and disease control was achieved in 30% to 40%. The paper as a whole reports these results and caveats: The strongest predictors of response, as reported, were early dynamic changes in blood T cell clones along with a rise in serum interferon-beta after radiation. After treatment with radiotherapy and ipilimumab, TCR clones that originated in tumors expanded in peripheral blood.

With regard to this clone: Its recognized antigen is unknown. No base qualities exist here, and no much larger clone lies one base off it.

In this study, focal radiation therapy paired with CTLA-4 blockade (ipilimumab) was tested in patients who had chemo-refractory metastatic non-small-cell lung cancer. The library was made by the immunoSEQ multiplex PCR assay. What TCRdb holds here is the immuneACCESS table cut down to in-frame rearrangements. Part of the clones is not present; checked against another copy, under half of the missing clones reflect an unresolved V gene, and the others are unexplained. Here the sample has about 60,000 clones; 70% to 80% occur a single time. The ten largest clonotypes hold less than 4.5% of the sample. From a lookup of the germline V gene, CDR1 and CDR2 are MGHRA and YSYEKL. Trimming accounts for 5 bases at V and 9 bases at J, while the number of junction bases matched to no gene is 10. The CDR3 runs 15 amino acids, cysteine and phenylalanine included. The CDR3 DNA has 45 bases and is translated from base 1.

This sequence originates from a human donor with non-small cell lung cancer who had a partial response to radiotherapy plus ipilimumab. The sequencing used peripheral blood, collected from a patient treated with radiotherapy plus ipilimumab. The sequence is built from TRBV4-1 and TRBJ2-1, and TRBD2 matches 10 of the central bases. DNA sequence: TGCGCCAGCAGCACAACCCAGCGGGGGGGCGGTGAGCAGTTCTTC. Translation gives CASSTTQRGGGEQFF.